This TCR beta chain was observed in a study of T-cell reconstitution after alpha-beta-depleted transplantation in children. Preparation of the TCRbeta library used unique molecular identifiers. Each CDR3 protein is one row after TCRdb ran MiXCR on the PCR reads. The data show about 610,000 distinct CDR3 sequences, with more than 9% seen just once and around 4% held by the top ten. This CDR3 spans 15 amino acids. V lost 6 bases, J lost 0 bases, and 13 bases lay in between. In this sample, this clonotype turned up many times. The chain couples TRBV12-3 or TRBV12-4 to TRBJ2-3, with D perhaps assigned TRBD1 or TRBD2 (5 bases each). The clonotype was recovered from a human donor who donated a stem cell graft to a child with acute myeloid leukemia. The sequencing here drew on PBMCs from the stem cell graft donor, taken from the stem cell graft. CDR3 sequence: CASRGVGGSTDTQYF. CDR3 DNA sequence: TGTGCCAGCAGAGGGGTTGGGGGAAGCACAGATACGCAGTATTTT.